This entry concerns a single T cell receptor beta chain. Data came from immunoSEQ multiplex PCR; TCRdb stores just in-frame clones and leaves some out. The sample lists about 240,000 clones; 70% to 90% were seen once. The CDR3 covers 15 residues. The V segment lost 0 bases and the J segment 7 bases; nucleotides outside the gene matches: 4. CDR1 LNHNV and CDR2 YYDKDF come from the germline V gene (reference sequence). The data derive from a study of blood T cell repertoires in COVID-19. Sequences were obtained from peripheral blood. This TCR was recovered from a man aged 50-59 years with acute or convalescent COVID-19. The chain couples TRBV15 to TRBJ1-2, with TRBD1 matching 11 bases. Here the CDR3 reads CATSRDTGQGVGYTF. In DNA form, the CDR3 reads TGTGCCACCAGCAGAGATACGGGACAGGGGGTTGGCTACACCTTC. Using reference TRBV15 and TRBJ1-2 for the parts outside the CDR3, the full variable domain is DAMVIQNPRYQVTQFGKPVTLSCSQTLNHNVMYWYQQKSSQAPKLLFHYYDKDFNNEADTPDNFQSRRPNTSFCFLDIRSPGLGDTAMYLCATSRDTGQGVGYTFGSGTRLTVV.